The rows below give T cell receptor beta chains drawn from one sample of a study of blood T cell repertoires in COVID-19. The data were produced by immunoSEQ multiplex PCR, yet TCRdb's version contains in-frame clones alone and is incomplete. The sample yields around 190,000 clones, under 90% seen once. Material: peripheral blood. These receptor sequences come from a human donor in a cohort sampled during active COVID-19. The CDR3 runs from the conserved cysteine through the conserved F or W. A D gene is named only where the DNA matches it firmly.

>-|TRBV2
CASSPDSQLYSNQPQHF
>-|TRBV25-1
CASSDGWGLGTLNEKLFF
>-|TRBV21-1
CASSKRWTGEETQYF
>TRBD1|TRBV7-9
CASSPRDSSTDTQYF
>-|TRBV6-5
CASSYVGANTEAFF
>-|TRBV6-5
CASSSYYEQYF
>-|TRBV7-8
CASSSRSSGNTIYF
>-|TRBV7-6
CASSLLSDTQYF
>TRBD2|TRBV18
CASSSRGAGANVLTF
>TRBD1|TRBV7-6
CASSLGQGSEQFF
>TRBD2|TRBV30
CAWSGLAGDTGELFF
>-|TRBV7-9
CASSLDTRYYNEQFF
>-|TRBV7-6
CASSTGRVTEAFF
>TRBD2|TRBV2
CASSHSGGAGVYREQYF
>TRBD1|TRBV27
CASSPGTGSYNEQFF
>TRBD2|TRBV6-2/TRBV6-3
CASSYSRGGSYEQYF
>-|TRBV15
CATSRDPGFDQPQHF
>TRBD1|TRBV7-2
CASSFGQGNTEAFF
>-|TRBV21-1
CASSPKGRTGGLNSPLHF
>TRBD1|TRBV27
CASSRMVGTGTNTGELFF
>TRBD1|TRBV27
CASSLSVGTGPYEQYF
>-|TRBV6-1
CASSDQGGDYGYTF
>TRBD1|TRBV4-1
CASSYWTGGSEAFF
>TRBD2|TRBV5-4
CASSPETSGGAETQYF
>TRBD1|TRBV29-1
CSVESDRDYGYTF
>TRBD1|TRBV12-5
CASAPQGIGLDTGELFF
>-|TRBV3-1/TRBV3-2
CASSQYYQGMGEKLFF
>-|TRBV5-4
CASSLRQLAGANVLTF
>-|TRBV9
CASSVATSEGTEAFF
>-|TRBV27
CASSLSVAYEQYF
>-|TRBV25-1
CASSDLTVNTEAFF
>TRBD1|TRBV5-1
CASSLVGQGYEQYF
>TRBD2|TRBV3-1/TRBV3-2
CASSAGLAGNYNEQFF
>-|TRBV6-5
CASSYDRRSTEAFF
>TRBD1|TRBV30
CAWTPLDRADYGYTF
>TRBD1|TRBV15
CATSMSFRDSAPNYGYTF